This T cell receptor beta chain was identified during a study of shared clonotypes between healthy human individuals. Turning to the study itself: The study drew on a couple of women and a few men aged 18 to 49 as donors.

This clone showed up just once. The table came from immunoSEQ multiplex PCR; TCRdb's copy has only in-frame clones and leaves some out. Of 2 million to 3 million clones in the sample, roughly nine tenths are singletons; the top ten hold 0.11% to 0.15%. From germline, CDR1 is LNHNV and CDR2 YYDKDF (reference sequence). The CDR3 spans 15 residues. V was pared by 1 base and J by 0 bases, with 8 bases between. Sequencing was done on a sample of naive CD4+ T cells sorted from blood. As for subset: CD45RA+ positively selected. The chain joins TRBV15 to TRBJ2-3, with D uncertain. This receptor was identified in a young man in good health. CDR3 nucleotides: TGTGCCACCAGCAGAGCGGTATCTAGCACAGATACGCAGTATTTT. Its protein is CATSRAVSSTDTQYF.